This T cell receptor beta chain emerged from a study of shared clonotypes between healthy human individuals (TCRdb year 2020). A note on the overall study: The cohort comprised two women and a few men aged 18 to 49 years. Per donor, three plates each were used for CD4 naive and CD4 memory, two for CD8 naive, and one for CD8 memory. Blood TCR repertoires of about 5 healthy adults were deeply sequenced to estimate repertoire size and the extent of clonotype sharing between individuals. To increase sequencing depth and limit assay-specific biases, different laboratories used diverse techniques to prepare libraries and sequence TCR repertoires. Per donor, leukapheresis produced somewhere between about 0.85 and 10 billion PBMCs.

TCR CDR3 regions were amplified from genomic DNA by multiplex PCR using the deep immunoSEQ assay. Genomic DNA extracted from each cell subset was distributed evenly over all wells of several immunoSEQ 96-well plates, and each plate served as one replicate. For sorted subsets, each replicate PCR was loaded with 200 to 250 ng genomic DNA, equivalent to approximately 33,000 T cell genomes. Purified libraries were quantified with a Qubit 3.0 fluorometer, sized on a Bioanalyzer 2100, and re-quantified with the KAPA Library Quantification kit. Every immunoSEQ 96-well plate was sequenced on a dedicated single-read 150-cycle Illumina NextSeq 550 flow cell. The source study handled its data this way. The immunoSEQ output contained only junctional sequences without quality scores, so filtering could not match that applied to full-length reads. Sequences were annotated with PyIR, a Python wrapper for IgBLAST v1.9, and V/J genes and CDR3 were assigned using IMGT germline references. Any read was removed if the V/J assignment was weak (E-value above 1e-6), the CDR3 was missing, or the read contained stop codons, out-of-frame junctions, or ambiguous translated residues. V3J clonotypes were defined by identical inferred V gene, J gene, and CDR3 amino acid sequence. Percentage overlap between repertoires was calculated by dividing the number of shared unique clonotypes by the size of the smaller repertoire. Three approaches were used to assess repertoire richness: RTK rarefaction, the Chao1 estimator, and Recon v2.1 estimates of unobserved clonotypes. Generation probabilities for all TCRbeta clonotypes obtained by the gDNA method from several donors were computed using OLGA. In TCRdb, the immuneACCESS table is reduced to in-frame sequences with V and J assigned. These tables do not hold every clone; where another copy was compared, an unresolved V gene accounts for under half, and the others remain unexplained. The V and J calls and clone size were taken over from that table, and D and trimming were inferred from the DNA. This sample gives under 1 million clones in total; nearly 95% of them show up just once. Around 24% of the sample is taken by the ten largest.

CD8 naive samples were obtained by positive selection for CCR7 among CD45RO-negative cells, yielding a CD45RA+CCR7+ population from which TemRA cells were excluded. Healthy HIV-negative adults with no recently reported acute infections or vaccinations were included as donors. Every donor was a Caucasian adult residing in Nashville, Tennessee, USA. Blood was collected by leukapheresis, and PBMCs were isolated by Ficoll-Histopaque density gradient centrifugation and then cryopreserved in liquid nitrogen vapor phase. Analytical flow cytometry was used to check the purity and quantity of each magnetically sorted T cell population. Genomic DNA was isolated from each sorted fraction and quantified by UV absorbance on a Nanodrop 2000c. Inclusive of the bounding cysteine and phenylalanine, the CDR3 is 19 residues long. Only CDR3 DNA is held: 57 bases, read in frame from base 1. For CDR1 and CDR2, the germline V gene (reference sequence) lists SEHNR and FQNEAQ. Trimming leaves V shorter by 2 bases and J shorter by 2 bases, with the junction holding 9 bases beyond the gene matches.

The paper as a whole reports these results and caveats: Across four donors, roughly 5.4% of naive CD4, roughly 3.3% of naive CD8, 2.3% of memory CD4, and roughly 0.41% of memory CD8 clonotypes were shared. Sampling was limited to blood, and TCR repertoires in tissue likely differ from TCR repertoires in blood. Pairwise subsampling led to the expectation that sequencing depth would affect the degree of clonotype sharing among donors. Higher generation probabilities were observed for clonotypes shared by all four sorted-subset donors than for non-shared clonotypes. Larger estimated clonotype richness was generally found for naive subsets than for memory subsets. The small number of donors limited the genetic and exposure-history diversity represented. Even with the large sequencing depth, rarefaction of the sorted-subset datasets indicated that sequencing was incomplete.

This clone appeared a single time. Its specific antigen is unknown. No base-level quality is on record; no much larger clone is a single base apart. The specimen was naive CD8+ T cells sorted from blood. Read against the paper, the sample's cell subset or site label means: CD45RA+CCR7+. This sequence was found in a man aged 25-40 years in good health. This chain is built from TRBV7-9 and TRBJ2-7; 16 central bases correspond to TRBD2. The CDR3: CASSLSGLAGGPRTYEQYF. DNA sequence: TGTGCCAGCAGCTTATCGGGACTAGCGGGAGGGCCTCGAACCTACGAGCAGTACTTC.